A selection of T cell receptor beta chains follows, all from one sample in a study of identical twins. Using its own MiXCR run on the 5' RACE reads, TCRdb lists one record per CDR3 protein. The table shows about 530,000 distinct CDR3 sequences, with about 15% occurring only once. These sequences were also reported in another study, on yellow fever vaccine responses in identical twins.

Sequenced input: CD4+ T cells sorted from blood. Receptors originate from a young woman in good health. CDR3s include the opening cysteine and the closing phenylalanine or tryptophan. D genes are given only for firm matches. Rows give clone size only sometimes, using once, few, many, or a class for an expanded clone.

v_call	d_call	clone_size	cdr3_length	j_call	cdr3_aa	cdr3_nt
TRBV3-1	.	.	15	TRBJ1-5	CASSLWPPVNQPQHF	TGTGCCAGCAGCCTTTGGCCACCGGTCAATCAGCCCCAGCATTTT
TRBV7-8	TRBD1	many	12	TRBJ1-1	CASSLAGGEAFF	TGTGCCAGCAGCTTAGCAGGGGGCGAAGCTTTCTTT
TRBV29-1	TRBD1	.	15	TRBJ1-3	CSVGGQGAHGNTIYF	TGCAGCGTTGGGGGACAGGGGGCGCATGGAAACACCATATATTTT
TRBV28	TRBD1	.	17	TRBJ2-2	CASSLPRGQIDTGELFF	TGTGCCAGCAGTTTACCCAGGGGGCAAATAGACACCGGGGAGCTGTTTTTT
TRBV7-8	.	few	16	TRBJ1-5	CASSAQGGVSNQPQHF	TGTGCCAGCAGCGCACAGGGTGGGGTTAGCAATCAGCCCCAGCATTTT
TRBV6-1	TRBD2	.	15	TRBJ2-3	CASSGGTRYTDTQYF	TGTGCCAGCAGTGGGGGGACTAGATATACAGATACGCAGTATTTT
TRBV20-1	TRBD2	many	16	TRBJ2-1	CSANSHSGILLDEQFF	TGCAGTGCTAACTCCCACAGCGGGATCCTTTTGGATGAGCAGTTCTTC
TRBV28	.	.	13	TRBJ2-2	CASTQRARGELFF	TGTGCCAGCACCCAGCGGGCCCGAGGGGAGCTGTTTTTT
TRBV4-2	TRBD1	few	20	TRBJ2-3	CASSPRFGTGINTSTDTQYF	TGTGCCAGCAGCCCAAGATTCGGGACAGGGATCAACACTAGCACAGATACGCAGTATTTT
TRBV25-1	TRBD1	.	13	TRBJ2-7	CATTGQGAYEQYF	TGTGCCACAACCGGACAGGGAGCCTACGAGCAGTACTTC
TRBV11-2	.	few	15	TRBJ2-3	CASSLARVITDTQYF	TGTGCCAGCAGCTTAGCCAGGGTAATCACAGATACGCAGTATTTT
TRBV20-1	TRBD1	.	14	TRBJ1-2	CSASRTGGRDGYTF	TGCAGTGCTAGTAGGACAGGGGGCAGAGATGGCTACACCTTC
TRBV28	.	.	17	TRBJ2-1	CASSPGGEGAGYNEQFF	TGTGCCAGCAGTCCCGGAGGAGAGGGGGCGGGATACAATGAGCAGTTCTTC
TRBV7-9	.	few	14	TRBJ1-1	CASSQKVRNTEAFF	TGTGCCAGCAGCCAAAAAGTGAGGAACACTGAAGCTTTCTTT
TRBV12-3/TRBV12-4	.	.	17	TRBJ1-1	CASTPAKGGGINTEAFF	TGTGCCAGCACCCCTGCCAAAGGGGGGGGAATAAACACTGAAGCTTTCTTT
TRBV12-3/TRBV12-4	TRBD2	few	15	TRBJ2-1	CASSRRGGSDNEQFF	TGTGCCAGCAGCCGGCGGGGGGGCTCCGACAATGAGCAGTTCTTC
TRBV28	.	.	14	TRBJ1-4	CASGEGATNEKLFF	TGTGCCAGCGGGGAAGGAGCAACTAATGAAAAACTGTTTTTT
TRBV28	.	few	12	TRBJ2-3	CASSSSGFTQYF	TGTGCCAGCAGTTCCTCGGGATTTACGCAGTATTTT
TRBV7-8	.	many	16	TRBJ2-6	CASSLVGSSGANVLTF	TGTGCCAGCAGCTTAGTGGGGAGCTCTGGGGCCAACGTCCTGACTTTC
TRBV18	.	.	16	TRBJ1-1	CASSPPGQPFNTEAFF	TGTGCCAGCTCACCCCCGGGACAACCGTTTAACACTGAAGCTTTCTTT
TRBV7-7	TRBD2	.	15	TRBJ2-1	CASSKGLAGDNEQFF	TGTGCCAGCAGCAAGGGACTAGCGGGAGACAATGAGCAGTTCTTC
TRBV10-2	TRBD1	few	13	TRBJ1-2	CASRTTGAGGYTF	TGCGCCAGCAGGACGACAGGGGCGGGCGGCTACACCTTC
TRBV10-3	.	once	12	TRBJ2-7	CAIRSEGYEQYF	TGTGCCATCAGGTCCGAGGGCTACGAGCAGTACTTC
TRBV12-3/TRBV12-4	TRBD1	many	15	TRBJ2-2	CASSPGTGGTGELFF	TGTGCCAGCAGTCCCGGGACAGGGGGCACCGGGGAGCTGTTTTTT
TRBV24-1	TRBD1	.	17	TRBJ2-3	CATSDLPVTGGTDTQYF	TGTGCCACCAGTGATTTGCCCGTCACAGGGGGCACAGATACGCAGTATTTT
TRBV5-1	.	few	15	TRBJ1-3	CASSRGTGTGNTIYF	TGCGCCAGCAGCAGAGGGACCGGCACTGGAAACACCATATATTTT
TRBV10-2	TRBD2	.	15	TRBJ2-7	CASSESTSGRSEQYF	TGCGCCAGCAGTGAGTCCACTAGCGGGAGGAGCGAGCAGTACTTC
TRBV20-1	.	.	15	TRBJ2-5	CSAREEGVALGTQYF	TGCAGTGCTAGAGAGGAGGGGGTGGCCCTAGGGACCCAGTACTTC